This entry describes one T cell receptor (beta chain). During its preparation, the TCRbeta library received unique molecular identifiers. Using its own MiXCR run on the PCR reads, TCRdb lists one record per CDR3 protein. Of 500,000 or so distinct CDR3 sequences in the sample, about 31% were seen once. The data originate from a study of T-cell reconstitution after alpha-beta-depleted transplantation in children. Germline V CDR1 and CDR2: SEHNR, FQNEAQ (reference sequence). The V gene lost 2 bases and the J gene lost 8 bases, with 10 bases spanning the gap. There are 14 residues in the CDR3. This TCR derives from a human donor who donated a stem cell graft to a child with aplastic anemia. The sample in question was PBMCs from the stem cell graft donor, obtained from the stem cell graft. J is TRBJ1-6 and V is TRBV7-9, with D hard to call. The CDR3 loop is CASSLKDRYSPLHF. In DNA, the CDR3 is TGTGCCAGCAGCTTAAAGGATCGTTATTCACCCCTCCACTTT.